The sequence of this T cell receptor beta chain was determined in a study of a mutant IDH1 vaccine in newly diagnosed glioma. Study results and limitations: Apparently, pseudoprogression bore no relation to changes among the top peripheral T cell clonotypes.

Using immunoSEQ multiplex PCR, the repertoire was profiled, and TCRdb retains in-frame clones only, with some absent. The repertoire consists of some 90,000 clones, with more than 65% occurring once and the leading ten covering 5.3%. CDR1 and CDR2 from the germline V gene are DFQATT and SNEGSKA (reference sequence). CDR3 size: 11 residues. Noted time point: baseline, week 1 (first vaccination visit). Treatment defined: pre-vaccination baseline after standard-of-care therapy. With respect to this clone: Its target is unknown.

The sequencing used PBMCs, collected from a glioma patient treated with radiotherapy, temozolomide or both. The clonotype originates from a man in his forties with glioma. Some clones in this sample may be carry-over from other donors' samples. This chain connects TRBV20-1 to TRBJ2-3; D is unclear. CDR3 sequence reads: CSPASTDTQYF. The CDR3, as DNA: TGCAGCCCGGCCAGCACAGATACGCAGTATTTT.